The 10 T cell receptor beta chains below all came from one sample that was sequenced in a study of regulatory T cells in long-lasting Graves disease. Arm-PCR with iRepertoire HTBI primers amplified the CDR3 regions for these TCR beta libraries. TCRdb redid the calling of the multiplex PCR reads with MiXCR, one entry per CDR3 protein. The sample includes roughly 400,000 distinct CDR3 sequences, approximately 22% seen only once; the top ten take around an eighth. Time point specified: persistent/refractory GD, antithyroid drugs over 5 years with positive TRAb. RNA from PBMCs was the source of the TCR library. The starting material was peripheral blood mononuclear cells (PBMCs), obtained when the disease was refractory, from a patient treated with antithyroid drugs. The origin of the receptors is a female donor with Graves disease.

This clonotype occurred a few times. A much larger clone lies a single base off, so this may be a read error. This chain joins TRBV7-2 and TRBJ2-7, with 10 bases fitting TRBD2. This CDR3 comprises 15 residues. The junction had 10 bases not matched to a gene; V was cut back by 5 bases and J by 6 bases. Germline CDR1 is SGHTA and CDR2 is FQGNSA. The CDR3 sequence: CASSPGASGRGEQYF. The CDR3 nucleotides are TGTGCCAGCAGCCCCGGGGCTAGCGGGAGAGGCGAGCAGTACTTC.

This rearrangement joins TRBV30 to TRBJ2-2; 12 nucleotides match TRBD2. CDR1 is GTSNPN and CDR2 is SVGIG in the germline V gene (reference sequence). Unmatched junction bases numbered 7, after V lost 1 base and J lost 7 bases. The CDR3 has 16 residues. This CDR3 reads CAWSAGLAGSLGELFF. Written as DNA, the CDR3 is TGTGCCTGGAGTGCCGGACTAGCGGGAAGCCTCGGGGAGCTGTTTTTT.

The rearrangement links TRBV7-8 to TRBJ1-5; TRBD1 agrees at 7 bases. Germline trimming cut 7 bases from V and 0 bases from J; bases unmatched to any gene: 15. The CDR3 spans 18 residues. Germline CDR1 and CDR2: SGHVS and FQNEAQ. The CDR3 DNA reads as TGTGCCAGCACCCAGAGGGCAGGGGGAACTAATAGCAATCAGCCCCAGCATTTT. Amino acids: CASTQRAGGTNSNQPQHF.

The chain carries TRBV15 and TRBJ1-4, with TRBD1 identical over 10 bases. CDR1 LNHNV and CDR2 YYDKDF come from the germline V gene (reference sequence). The CDR3 contains 13 residues. V lost 6 bases and J lost 7; bases outside the gene matches: 2. The DNA of the CDR3 is TGTGCCACCAGGACAGGGGGCGGTGAAAAACTGTTTTTT. It specifies CATRTGGGEKLFF.

This clonotype was recorded many times. The gene calls are TRBV5-1 and TRBJ2-7; 10 bases match TRBD2. Germline loops: CDR1 SGHRS, CDR2 YFSETQ. There are 15 residues in the CDR3. V dropped 4 bases and J dropped 4; count of bases not matched to a gene: 8. CDR3 sequence (DNA): TGCGCCAGCAGCCTCTCCGGGACTAGCGAGTACGAGCAGTACTTC. Its translation: CASSLSGTSEYEQYF.

This rearrangement joins TRBV19 to TRBJ2-5; D call uncertain. V shed 2 bases and J shed 1 base, with 11 bases lying between them. The CDR3 covers 15 residues. In germline, CDR1 is LNHDA, CDR2 SQIVND (reference sequence). CDR3 amino acids: CASSITYGPQETQYF. Here the CDR3 DNA reads TGTGCCAGTAGTATAACCTACGGTCCCCAAGAGACCCAGTACTTC.

The gene calls are TRBV4-1 and TRBJ2-5, with D unclear. V was pared by 0 bases and J by 1 base, with 6 bases between. Germline loops: CDR1 MGHRA, CDR2 YSYEKL. This CDR3 comprises 14 residues. CDR3 amino acids: CASSQDVLQETQYF. The CDR3 nucleotides read TGCGCCAGCAGCCAAGACGTACTCCAAGAGACCCAGTACTTC.

This clonotype has just a few counts. The CDR3 DNA reads TGTGCCAGCAGTCGGACAGGGGTCGATCAGCCCCAGCATTTT. It specifies CASSRTGVDQPQHF. The chain has TRBV12-3 or TRBV12-4 and TRBJ1-5; 9 positions agree with TRBD1. CDR3 length: 14 residues. After removal of 5 bases from V and 5 bases from J, the junction contained 4 bases not matched to a gene.

The CDR3 DNA sequence: TGTGCCACCGCTACAGGGGGAATCTACAATGAGCAGTTCTTC. It codes for CATATGGIYNEQFF. This chain links TRBV15 with TRBJ2-1; 8 positions agree with TRBD1. CDR1 and CDR2 (germline): LNHNV, YYDKDF (reference sequence). V lost 8 bases, J lost 3 bases, and 6 bases stayed unmatched. CDR3 length: 14 residues. Drawing the rest from reference TRBV15 and TRBJ2-1, the complete variable domain is DAMVIQNPRYQVTQFGKPVTLSCSQTLNHNVMYWYQQKSSQAPKLLFHYYDKDFNNEADTPDNFQSRRPNTSFCFLDIRSPGLGDTAMYLCATATGGIYNEQFFGPGTRLTVL.

The sample holds many counts of this clonotype. The chain employs TRBV12-3 or TRBV12-4 and TRBJ2-7; D unclear. Trimming cost V 3 bases and J 0 bases, with 12 bases left between them. CDR3 length: 15 amino acids. DNA of the CDR3: TGTGCCAGCAGTTTGGACGGCCGACGCTCCTACGAGCAGTACTTC. Protein sequence: CASSLDGRRSYEQYF.